The rows below give T cell receptor beta chains drawn from one sample of a study of cytomegalovirus exposure and HLA in healthy donors. Assay: immunoSEQ multiplex PCR; the TCRdb copy retains only in-frame clones and omits some. The table has about 89,000 clones, 9.4% seen once. The material sequenced was PBMCs. All receptors derive from a man aged 45-60 years in good health and CMV-seropositive. Each CDR3 is given with its conserved first and last residue. The D gene is left open where the match is weak. For some rows the clone size is stated as once, few or many, or as a class when expanded; others skip it.

size,D,length,J,V,CDR3,DNA
few,TRBD1,15,TRBJ2-3,TRBV18,CASSPNRGSTDTQYF,TGTGCCAGCTCACCAAACAGGGGGAGCACAGATACGCAGTATTTT
few,.,17,TRBJ2-3,TRBV10-2,CASSDPFTGSYTDTQYF,TGCGCCAGCAGTGATCCGTTTACCGGGAGTTACACAGATACGCAGTATTTT
.,TRBD2,18,TRBJ2-1,TRBV29-1,CSVEGFWTSGISYNEQFF,TGCAGCGTTGAAGGCTTCTGGACTAGCGGGATTTCCTACAATGAGCAGTTCTTC
few,TRBD2,16,TRBJ2-7,TRBV6-6,CASSYGIAGRSYEQYF,TGTGCCAGCAGTTACGGGATAGCGGGGAGATCATACGAGCAGTACTTC
.,.,16,TRBJ2-5,TRBV5-6,CASSLRGTNLQETQYF,TGTGCCAGCAGCTTGAGGGGGACTAACCTCCAAGAGACCCAGTACTTC
.,TRBD2,14,TRBJ2-1,TRBV5-6,CASFVERELDEQFF,TGTGCCAGCTTCGTGGAGCGGGAGCTGGATGAGCAGTTCTTC
few,.,12,TRBJ1-5,TRBV6-5,CASSYSGGAQHF,TGTGCCAGCAGTTACTCAGGAGGGGCCCAGCATTTT
.,TRBD2,16,TRBJ2-1,TRBV27,CASSLYRLAGVGEQFF,TGTGCCAGCAGTTTATATCGACTAGCGGGAGTCGGTGAGCAGTTCTTC
.,.,14,TRBJ2-3,TRBV27,CASSLVSGADTQYF,TGTGCCAGCAGTTTAGTTTCGGGGGCAGATACGCAGTATTTT
.,TRBD2,15,TRBJ2-7,TRBV5-1,CASSPTSGTTYEQYF,TGCGCCAGCAGCCCCACTAGCGGGACGACCTACGAGCAGTACTTC
.,.,15,TRBJ1-1,TRBV7-3,CASSLTRQVNTEAFF,TGTGCCAGCAGCTTAACCCGACAGGTGAACACTGAAGCTTTCTTT
few,TRBD2,17,TRBJ2-7,TRBV16,CASSQSGSGGTSYEQYF,TGTGCCAGCAGCCAATCGGGGTCGGGAGGGACCTCCTACGAGCAGTACTTC
.,TRBD1,13,TRBJ2-7,TRBV6-6,CASNNQGAYEQYF,TGTGCCAGCAACAACCAGGGGGCTTACGAGCAGTACTTC
few,TRBD1,15,TRBJ2-7,TRBV7-9,CASSLGQGALVEQYF,TGTGCCAGCAGCTTAGGCCAGGGGGCGTTGGTCGAGCAGTACTTC
many,TRBD2,16,TRBJ2-2,TRBV27,CASTSSGTINTGELFF,TGTGCCAGTACTTCTAGCGGGACGATTAACACCGGGGAGCTGTTTTTT
.,.,14,TRBJ1-1,TRBV7-2,CASSFHKGVTEAFF,TGTGCCAGCAGCTTCCATAAGGGGGTCACTGAAGCTTTCTTT
few,.,16,TRBJ1-3,TRBV13,CASSLRLTGLGNTIYF,TGTGCCAGCAGCTTAAGGTTAACAGGCCTTGGAAACACCATATATTTT
few,.,15,TRBJ2-1,TRBV29-1,CSVEGAGIRYNEQFF,TGCAGCGTTGAAGGGGCGGGCATCCGCTACAATGAGCAGTTCTTC
.,TRBD2,20,TRBJ2-1,TRBV4-3,CASSQDPTSAANGVYNEQFF,TGCGCCAGCAGCCAAGATCCTACTAGCGCGGCCAACGGGGTATACAATGAGCAGTTCTTC
.,.,16,TRBJ1-4,TRBV18,CASSPREGATNEKLFF,TGTGCCAGCTCACCGAGGGAGGGGGCAACTAATGAAAAACTGTTTTTT
.,TRBD2,15,TRBJ2-5,TRBV25-1,CASSGASGRVETQYF,TGTGCCAGCAGTGGAGCTAGCGGGAGGGTGGAGACCCAGTACTTC
.,.,13,TRBJ1-4,TRBV2,CASRSRWLEKLFF,TGTGCCAGCAGATCCCGGTGGTTGGAAAAACTGTTTTTT
.,.,15,TRBJ2-2,TRBV9,CASSVRGSGTGELFF,TGTGCCAGCAGCGTTCGGGGGAGCGGTACCGGGGAGCTGTTTTTT
.,.,15,TRBJ2-7,TRBV7-6,CASSYHGGVAYEQYF,TGTGCCAGCAGCTACCACGGGGGAGTGGCCTACGAGCAGTACTTC
few,.,15,TRBJ1-1,TRBV4-1,CASSRGSALNTEAFF,TGCGCCAGCAGCCGAGGAAGCGCCCTGAACACTGAAGCTTTCTTT
many,TRBD1,15,TRBJ1-2,TRBV6-1,CASSVRDRGPYGYTF,TGTGCCAGCAGTGTTCGGGACAGGGGACCCTATGGCTACACCTTC
few,TRBD2,15,TRBJ2-1,TRBV15,CATSRGRDRYNEQFF,TGTGCCACCAGCCGCGGGAGGGACAGATACAATGAGCAGTTCTTC
.,TRBD2,14,TRBJ2-7,TRBV10-3,CAISEPGLVHEQYF,TGTGCCATCAGTGAGCCGGGACTAGTCCACGAGCAGTACTTC
few,TRBD2,16,TRBJ2-1,TRBV5-1,CASSSQGLAYNNEQFF,TGCGCCAGCAGCTCGCAGGGACTAGCGTATAACAATGAGCAGTTCTTC
.,TRBD2,15,TRBJ2-2,TRBV7-6,CASSRASGRIGELFF,TGTGCCAGCAGCCGCGCTAGCGGGAGAATCGGGGAGCTGTTTTTT
.,TRBD1,14,TRBJ2-7,TRBV5-4,CASSPDRGSYEQYF,TGTGCCAGCAGCCCAGACAGGGGGTCGTACGAGCAGTACTTC
few,.,15,TRBJ1-1,TRBV28,CASSLPPQGPGEAFF,TGTGCCAGCAGTTTACCCCCCCAGGGCCCGGGTGAAGCTTTCTTT
.,.,12,TRBJ2-1,TRBV5-4,CASSFIGGEQFF,TGTGCCAGCAGCTTCATAGGGGGTGAGCAGTTCTTC
few,.,13,TRBJ1-2,TRBV30,CAWRYGGQIPYTF,TGTGCCTGGAGGTACGGCGGGCAGATACCTTACACCTTC
many,.,15,TRBJ1-4,TRBV11-3,CASSSYRPWGEKLFF,TGTGCCAGCAGCTCTTACAGGCCTTGGGGAGAAAAACTGTTTTTT
few,TRBD2,16,TRBJ2-7,TRBV5-1,CASSRGTSGNYYEQYF,TGCGCCAGCAGCCGGGGGACTAGCGGGAACTACTACGAGCAGTACTTC
.,TRBD1,14,TRBJ2-7,TRBV29-1,CSVEGDRGRDEQYF,TGCAGCGTTGAAGGGGACAGGGGGCGCGACGAGCAGTACTTC
.,.,14,TRBJ1-4,TRBV5-6,CASSLAGGGEKLFF,TGTGCCAGCAGCTTGGCGGGGGGGGGTGAAAAACTGTTTTTT
few,.,12,TRBJ2-7,TRBV28,CASSTHRAEQYF,TGTGCCAGCAGTACCCACAGGGCCGAGCAGTACTTC
few,TRBD2,15,TRBJ2-1,TRBV27,CASSSQREGYNEQFF,TGTGCCAGCAGTTCCCAGCGGGAGGGATACAATGAGCAGTTCTTC
few,.,18,TRBJ2-3,TRBV4-1,CASSQVAGGLEVPGEQYF,TGCGCCAGCAGCCAAGTAGCAGGGGGACTCGAGGTCCCGGGCGAGCAGTATTTT